The rows below give T cell receptor beta chains drawn from one sample of a study of blood T cell repertoires in COVID-19. The protocol was immunoSEQ multiplex PCR, while the TCRdb copy is restricted to in-frame clones and leaves out a portion. The sample has fewer than 250,000 clones; around 80% are singletons. Sequencing was performed on peripheral blood. These receptors were collected from an elderly woman with COVID-19, enrolled during active disease. Each CDR3 is given with its conserved first and last residue. A D gene is named only where the DNA matches it firmly. Part of the rows lack a size; the others show once, few, many or a class for expanded clones.

d_call	v_call	clone_size	cdr3_length	j_call	cdr3_nt	cdr3_aa
TRBD1	TRBV5-8	-	12	TRBJ1-2	TGTGCCAGCAGCCGCTCGACAGGGGACTACACCTTC	CASSRSTGDYTF
-	TRBV6-6	-	11	TRBJ1-1	TGTGCCAGCAGTTCGGAGACTGAAGCTTTCTTT	CASSSETEAFF
-	TRBV19	-	14	TRBJ1-3	TGTGCCAGTAGTACCCAGATCTCTGGAAACACCATATATTTT	CASSTQISGNTIYF
TRBD2	TRBV19	-	17	TRBJ2-4	TGTGCCAGTAGTACCTTAATTAGCGGGGCAACCAAAAACATTCAGTACTTC	CASSTLISGATKNIQYF
TRBD1	TRBV28	-	15	TRBJ1-5	TGTGCCAGCAGCACCGGGACAGGGAATGTTTCGCCCCAGCATTTT	CASSTGTGNVSPQHF
TRBD2	TRBV7-8	-	16	TRBJ2-5	TGTGCCAGCACCGGCGGGGCTAGCGGGGCCCAAGAGACCCAGTACTTC	CASTGGASGAQETQYF
TRBD1	TRBV6-2/TRBV6-3	once	15	TRBJ2-7	TGTGCCAGCATCCCAGGGACAGGGGCCGCCTACGAGCAGTACTTC	CASIPGTGAAYEQYF
TRBD2	TRBV6-6	-	12	TRBJ2-7	TGTGCCAGCAGTTACGGGGGGGAACACAGCCATTTC	CASSYGGEHSHF
TRBD1	TRBV7-2	-	15	TRBJ2-3	TGTGCCAGCAGCGAAGGACAGGGGAGCACAGATACGCAGTATTTT	CASSEGQGSTDTQYF
TRBD2	TRBV24-1	once	19	TRBJ2-3	TGTGCCACCAGTGTCCCCGGACTTCAGACTAGCGGGGGCACAGATACGCAGTATTTT	CATSVPGLQTSGGTDTQYF
-	TRBV9	-	16	TRBJ1-2	TGTGCCAGCAGCGCCGGGGGGGCAGGGGCGGTCTATGGCTACACCTTC	CASSAGGAGAVYGYTF
TRBD1	TRBV5-4	-	16	TRBJ1-2	TGTGCCAGCAGCTCGGCCGGCAGGGGGCGGGTCTATGGCTACACCTTC	CASSSAGRGRVYGYTF
-	TRBV19	-	15	TRBJ2-2	TGTGCCAGTAGTGATGCGGCGAGGGGGAAAGGGGAGCTGTTTTTT	CASSDAARGKGELFF
-	TRBV19	-	13	TRBJ1-1	TGTGCCACCAGGGTCTATTCTGGGACTGAAGCTTTCTTT	CATRVYSGTEAFF
-	TRBV3-1/TRBV3-2	-	14	TRBJ2-5	TGTGCCAGCATTCTAGGGGGGGTGTTAGAGACCCAGTACTTC	CASILGGVLETQYF
TRBD2	TRBV2	-	14	TRBJ2-5	TGTGCCAGCAGTTATACTAGCGGGGGGGCCGGGGAGCACTTC	CASSYTSGGAGEHF
TRBD2	TRBV10-3	-	17	TRBJ2-1	TGTGCCACCGTCGGCGGGGGGGCCGGAAGAACCTACAATGAGCAGTTCTTC	CATVGGGAGRTYNEQFF
-	TRBV5-1	-	13	TRBJ2-3	TGCGCCAGCAGCCCAGGGGACCGAGATACGCAGTATTTT	CASSPGDRDTQYF
TRBD1	TRBV30	once	15	TRBJ1-2	TGTGCCTGGAGTGTACTGGACAGGGGAATAGGGGGCTACACCTTC	CAWSVLDRGIGGYTF
-	TRBV5-6	once	12	TRBJ2-5	TGTGCCAGCACCTTGATCGGAGAGACCCAGTACTTC	CASTLIGETQYF
TRBD1	TRBV18	-	14	TRBJ1-6	TGTGCCAGCTCTAAACAGGGGGCGGACTCACCCCTCCACTTT	CASSKQGADSPLHF
TRBD1	TRBV6-5	-	14	TRBJ1-2	TGTGCCAGCAGTTTGGACAGGGTAAACTATGGCTACACCTTC	CASSLDRVNYGYTF
TRBD1	TRBV7-2	-	15	TRBJ2-5	TGTGCCAGCAGCTTGATGACAGGGGGGCAAGAGACCCAGTACTTC	CASSLMTGGQETQYF
TRBD1	TRBV5-1	-	16	TRBJ2-5	TGCGCCAGCAGCTTGGTAGGGGGCAGTTTCCAAGAGACCCAGTACTTC	CASSLVGGSFQETQYF
-	TRBV19	-	14	TRBJ1-3	TGTGCCAGTAGTATACAGGGCTATGGAAACACCATATATTTT	CASSIQGYGNTIYF
-	TRBV15	-	14	TRBJ1-2	TGTGCCACCAGCAGTGCCCGGGGGTCGTATGGCTACACCTTC	CATSSARGSYGYTF
TRBD1	TRBV5-4	-	17	TRBJ2-5	TGTGCCAGCAGCTTGGGACAGGGGATGGGAAGGCAAGAGACCCAGTACTTC	CASSLGQGMGRQETQYF
-	TRBV5-6	-	13	TRBJ1-1	TGTGCCAGCAGCTTGGCCGTTGGAGGGGTAGCTTTCTTT	CASSLAVGGVAFF
-	TRBV19	few	14	TRBJ1-2	TGTGCCAGTAGTCACAGCGGTTCTAACTATGGCTACACCTTC	CASSHSGSNYGYTF
TRBD1	TRBV6-2/TRBV6-3	-	17	TRBJ1-1	TGTGCCAGCAGTCAACGTAGGACAGGGGACGTGAACACTGAAGCTTTCTTT	CASSQRRTGDVNTEAFF
-	TRBV6-5	-	12	TRBJ2-1	TGTGCCAGCTTCTCCCTTCTCAATGAGCAGTTCTTC	CASFSLLNEQFF
-	TRBV6-5	-	13	TRBJ1-2	TGTGCCAGCAGTTACGACCAGGGCTATGGCTACACCTTC	CASSYDQGYGYTF
TRBD1	TRBV18	-	14	TRBJ1-1	TGTGCCAGCTCACCGGGACAGGGGAACACTGAAGCTTTCTTT	CASSPGQGNTEAFF
-	TRBV5-5	-	13	TRBJ1-2	TGTGCCAGCAGCGCGAGGGACATCTATGGCTACACCTTC	CASSARDIYGYTF
-	TRBV7-3	-	14	TRBJ1-5	TGTGCCAGCAGCACCGATGGAGGCAATCAGCCCCAGCATTTT	CASSTDGGNQPQHF
-	TRBV18	-	15	TRBJ1-5	TGTGCCAGCTCACCGCGGGGAGATAGCAATCAGCCCCAGCATTTT	CASSPRGDSNQPQHF
-	TRBV28	-	14	TRBJ2-3	TGTGCCAGTGGAAAAATTAGCGGCACAGATACGCAGTATTTT	CASGKISGTDTQYF
TRBD1	TRBV7-2	-	15	TRBJ1-5	TGTGCCAGCAGCGTAACAGGGGCGGTTAGTCAGCCCCAGCATTTT	CASSVTGAVSQPQHF
TRBD2	TRBV5-4	few	15	TRBJ2-3	TGTGCCAGCAGCTTGGCGGCGGGGGGGCCTGATACGCAGTATTTT	CASSLAAGGPDTQYF
-	TRBV27	-	14	TRBJ1-1	TGTGCCAGCAGTCTCTCGGCGGGGAACACTGAAGCTTTCTTT	CASSLSAGNTEAFF
TRBD1	TRBV5-6	-	15	TRBJ1-4	TGTGCCAGCAGCTGGAGGACAGGGGTGAGGGAAAAACTGTTTTTT	CASSWRTGVREKLFF
-	TRBV20-1	-	15	TRBJ2-5	TGCAGTGCTAGTCGACAGGCGAGCTTACAAGAGACCCAGTACTTC	CSASRQASLQETQYF
TRBD1	TRBV28	-	15	TRBJ1-1	TGTGCCAGCAGTTTGATCGAAGGATACAGGGGAGAAGCTTTCTTT	CASSLIEGYRGEAFF
TRBD1	TRBV7-8	once	19	TRBJ1-1	TGTGCCAGCAGCTTAAGAGGGCTTGGGACAGGGGCCGCAGGCACTGAAGCTTTCTTT	CASSLRGLGTGAAGTEAFF
-	TRBV28	-	15	TRBJ1-6	TGTGCCAGCAGACCATCGACAGGAAAGTATTCACCCCTCCACTTT	CASRPSTGKYSPLHF
TRBD1	TRBV24-1	-	17	TRBJ2-1	TGTGCCACCAGTGATCGTTCCGGGACAGGGGACCAGAATGAGCAGTTCTTC	CATSDRSGTGDQNEQFF
TRBD2	TRBV5-6	-	15	TRBJ2-2	TGTGCCAGCAGCGTGGGACTAGAGAACACCGGGGAGCTGTTTTTT	CASSVGLENTGELFF
TRBD2	TRBV9	-	15	TRBJ2-7	TGTGCCAGCAGCCTCGAGGCCCATGCGGGAGGCGAGCAGTACTTC	CASSLEAHAGGEQYF
-	TRBV5-4	-	14	TRBJ2-1	TGTGCCAGCAGCTCTGACAGTACCTACAATGAGCAGTTCTTC	CASSSDSTYNEQFF
TRBD1	TRBV5-1	-	14	TRBJ2-7	TGCGCCAGCAGCAATCTCGACAGGGTAGGTGAGCAGTACTTC	CASSNLDRVGEQYF
-	TRBV15	-	14	TRBJ1-5	TGTGCCACCAGCAGAGGAACAGTCAATCAGCCCCAGCATTTT	CATSRGTVNQPQHF
TRBD2	TRBV5-6	-	16	TRBJ2-5	TGTGCCAGCAGCTTGAGTGGTCTGGCGGGAGGAGAGACCCAGTACTTC	CASSLSGLAGGETQYF
-	TRBV19	-	15	TRBJ2-1	TGTGCCAGTAGTATTCAAGGACTCGGTAACAATGAGCAGTTCTTC	CASSIQGLGNNEQFF
-	TRBV27	-	15	TRBJ2-1	TGTGCCAGCAGTTTAGCGGGAAGCTCCTACAATGAGCAGTTCTTC	CASSLAGSSYNEQFF
-	TRBV5-1	once	14	TRBJ1-5	TGCGCCAGCAGCTTAGGGGGGGCAGGTCAGCCCCAGCATTTT	CASSLGGAGQPQHF